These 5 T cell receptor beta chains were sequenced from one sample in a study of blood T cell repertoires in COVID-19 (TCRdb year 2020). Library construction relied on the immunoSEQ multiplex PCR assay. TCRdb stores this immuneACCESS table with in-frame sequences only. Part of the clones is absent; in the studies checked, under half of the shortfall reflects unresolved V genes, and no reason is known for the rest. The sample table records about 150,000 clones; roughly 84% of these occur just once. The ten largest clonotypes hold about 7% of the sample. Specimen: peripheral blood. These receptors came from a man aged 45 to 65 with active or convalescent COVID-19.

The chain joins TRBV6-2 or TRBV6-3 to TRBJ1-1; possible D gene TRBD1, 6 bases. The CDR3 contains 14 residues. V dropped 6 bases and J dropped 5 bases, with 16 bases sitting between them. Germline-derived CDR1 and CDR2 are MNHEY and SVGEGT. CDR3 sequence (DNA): TGTGCCAGCAGCCTACAGGGTTTGTATACTGAAGCTTTCTTT. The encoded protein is CASSLQGLYTEAFF.

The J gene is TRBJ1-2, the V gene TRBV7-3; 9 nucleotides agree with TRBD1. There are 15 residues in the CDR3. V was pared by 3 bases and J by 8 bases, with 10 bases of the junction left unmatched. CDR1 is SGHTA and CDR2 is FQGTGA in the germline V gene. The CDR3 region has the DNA TGTGCCAGCAGCTTCCGGGACAGGGACCGCACGGGCTACACCTTC. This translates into CASSFRDRDRTGYTF.

CDR3 sequence reads: CASSRGGAGQAGANVLTF. DNA of the CDR3: TGTGCCAGCAGTCGCGGGGGGGCCGGTCAGGCTGGGGCCAACGTCCTGACTTTC. The chain carries TRBV7-9 and TRBJ2-6; 9 nucleotides agree with TRBD2. CDR1 SEHNR and CDR2 FQNEAQ come from the germline V gene (reference sequence). Trimming took 6 bases from V and 2 from J; bases not matched to a gene: 11. The length of the CDR3 is 18 residues.

This CDR3 is CAWSRRKETQYF. CDR3 DNA: TGTGCCTGGAGTCGGCGGAAAGAGACCCAGTACTTC. V gene TRBV30 combines with J gene TRBJ2-5, with D uncertain. V lost 2 bases and J lost 3, with 7 bases in between. The CDR3 is 12 amino acids. The V gene's germline CDR1 is GTSNPN and CDR2 SVGIG (reference sequence).

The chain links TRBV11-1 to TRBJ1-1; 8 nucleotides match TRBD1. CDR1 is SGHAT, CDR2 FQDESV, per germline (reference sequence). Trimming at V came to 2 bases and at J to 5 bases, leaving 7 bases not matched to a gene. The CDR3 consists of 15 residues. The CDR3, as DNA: TGTGCCAGCAGCTTAAGGGGGCAGGGGGCAACTGAAGCTTTCTTT. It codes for CASSLRGQGATEAFF.